The 20 T cell receptor beta chains below come from one sample, sequenced in a study of blood T cell repertoires in COVID-19. The protocol was immunoSEQ multiplex PCR, while the TCRdb copy is restricted to in-frame clones and leaves out a portion. The profile shows 120,000 or so clones, 82% of them singletons. The sequenced sample consisted of peripheral blood. The receptors were gathered from a woman in her sixties or seventies with acute or convalescent COVID-19.

The V gene is TRBV6-6, the J gene TRBJ1-2; 10 nucleotides match TRBD1. The V gene end was trimmed by 5 bases and the J gene end by 2 bases; junction bases not matched to a gene: 14. CDR3 length equals 18 residues. Per the germline V gene, CDR1 is MNHNY and CDR2 is SVGAGI (reference sequence). The CDR3 here is CASSPARDRGRRNYGYTF. The CDR3 DNA is TGTGCCAGCAGTCCAGCCAGGGACAGGGGAAGGAGGAACTATGGCTACACCTTC.

V usage is TRBV5-8 and J usage is TRBJ1-5; 9 bases match TRBD1. The CDR3 covers 16 residues. Losses at the gene ends were 2 bases for V and 0 bases for J; bases not matched to a gene: 3. The germline V gene encodes CDR1 SGHTS and CDR2 YDEGEE. CDR3 DNA sequence: TGTGCCAGCAGCTTAAGGACAGGGGATAGCAATCAGCCCCAGCATTTT. Translating it yields CASSLRTGDSNQPQHF.

The V call is TRBV5-6, the J call TRBJ1-3; D might be TRBD1 (5 bases). V shed 1 base and J shed 3 bases, with 14 bases lying between them. This CDR3 has 16 residues. Germline loops: CDR1 SGHDT, CDR2 YYEEEE. The CDR3 DNA sequence: TGTGCCAGCAGCTTGACAAGGGGAAGTTTTGGAAACACCATATATTTT. It specifies CASSLTRGSFGNTIYF.

The chain joins TRBV3-1 (or the pseudogene TRBV3-2) to TRBJ2-3; 10 bases align to TRBD2. This CDR3 is 16 amino acids long. The V and J ends lost 4 bases and 2 bases, in that order; junction bases with no gene match: 6. Germline CDR1 and CDR2: LGHDT and YNNKEL (reference sequence). In DNA form, the CDR3 reads TGTGCCAGCAGCCTGGGGCTAGCGGGGGACACAGATACGCAGTATTTT. This translates into CASSLGLAGDTDTQYF.

The chain couples TRBV24-1 to TRBJ1-1; 9 nucleotides line up with TRBD1. The J segment lost 2 bases and the V segment lost 9 bases, leaving 6 bases of the junction unmatched. There are 14 residues in the CDR3. Looked up from germline, CDR1 is KGHDR and CDR2 is SFDVKD. Here the CDR3 DNA reads TGTGCCACCGCCGGACAGGGGAAAAACACTGAAGCTTTCTTT. Amino acids: CATAGQGKNTEAFF.

This clone showed up just a few times. CDR3 sequence reads: CATGRGTGELFF. The DNA of the CDR3 is TGTGCCACGGGGAGGGGAACCGGGGAGCTGTTTTTT. The rearrangement uses TRBV27 and TRBJ2-2; 7 bases are shared with TRBD2. The CDR3 covers 12 residues. Germline V gene data show CDR1 as MNHEY and CDR2 as SMNVEV (reference sequence). Germline trimming cut 10 bases from V and 5 bases from J; bases unmatched to any gene: 4.

The chain employs TRBV11-2 and TRBJ1-1, with a possible D match to TRBD1 (5 bases). V dropped 1 base and J dropped 11 bases, with 20 bases sitting between them. The CDR3 sequence is 15 residues long. The germline CDR1 and CDR2 sequences are SGHAT and FQNNGV. CDR3: CASSLVGVGQWGAFF. Here the CDR3 DNA reads TGTGCCAGCAGCTTAGTAGGTGTGGGGCAATGGGGCGCTTTCTTT.

This clone occurred once. The rearrangement links TRBV4-1 to TRBJ1-5, with no clear D. Germline values: CDR1 MGHRA, CDR2 YSYEKL. V dropped 0 bases and J dropped 2 bases, with 8 bases sitting between them. The CDR3 is 15 amino acids. CDR3 amino acids: CASSQDSAGNQPQHF. The CDR3 DNA follows: TGCGCCAGCAGCCAAGATAGCGCAGGCAATCAGCCCCAGCATTTT.

The J gene is TRBJ2-1, the V gene TRBV5-8; D unresolved. CDR1 is SGHTS and CDR2 is YDEGEE in the germline V gene. The CDR3 has 13 amino acids. V was pared by 1 base and J by 2 bases, with 4 bases between. The CDR3 nucleotides are TGTGCCAGCAGCTTGACAGCCTACAATGAGCAGTTCTTC. It is translated as CASSLTAYNEQFF.

This chain connects TRBV30 to TRBJ2-5; D is uncertain. Germline V gene sequence: CDR1 GTSNPN, CDR2 SVGIG (reference sequence). This CDR3 contains 13 residues. Trimming took off 1 base at V and 4 bases at J, with 10 bases between the two ends. The CDR3 nucleotides read TGTGCCTGGAGTGAGCGAGTGGGAGAGACCCAGTACTTC. This sequence encodes CAWSERVGETQYF.

This rearrangement joins TRBV6-2 or TRBV6-3 to TRBJ1-2; the match to TRBD1 covers 7 bases. The CDR3 totals 15 residues. V shed 0 bases, J shed 7 bases, and the junction held 8 bases outside the gene matches. Germline values: CDR1 MNHEY, CDR2 SVGEGT. The CDR3 loop reads CASSYSIQGMSGYTF. CDR3 DNA sequence: TGTGCCAGCAGTTACTCGATACAGGGGATGAGTGGCTACACCTTC.

The rearrangement uses TRBV4-3 and TRBJ1-2, with 10 nucleotides matching TRBD1. Trimming removed 0 bases from V and 0 bases from J; junction bases left unmatched: 7. The germline CDR1 and CDR2 sequences are LGHNA and YSLEER. CDR3 size: 18 residues. The CDR3 DNA follows: TGCGCCAGCAGCCAAGAAGCTGGGACAGGGGTTGCTAACTATGGCTACACCTTC. Translating gives CASSQEAGTGVANYGYTF.

This sequence joins TRBV11-2 and TRBJ1-1; the match to TRBD1 covers 7 bases. Germline trimming cut 5 bases from V and 6 bases from J; bases unmatched to any gene: 15. The CDR3 has 16 amino acids. CDR1 is SGHAT and CDR2 is FQNNGV in the germline V gene. CDR3 nucleotide sequence: TGTGCCAGCAGCCGAATTCGATCCAGGGGGGTTGCTGAAGCTTTCTTT. It translates to CASSRIRSRGVAEAFF.

V is TRBV7-2 and J is TRBJ1-2, with 9 bases fitting TRBD1. With V trimmed by 2 bases and J by 5 bases, 3 bases remained unmatched. The CDR3 spans 14 residues. CDR1 and CDR2 (germline): SGHTA, FQGNSA. CDR3 amino acids: CASSLTGGKYGYTF. CDR3 DNA: TGTGCCAGCAGCTTAACAGGGGGCAAGTATGGCTACACCTTC.

The chain carries TRBV19 and TRBJ2-7, with TRBD1 matching 9 bases. J gave up 3 bases and V 9 bases, and 6 bases lay outside the gene matches. Germline loops: CDR1 LNHDA, CDR2 SQIVND (reference sequence). There are 13 residues in the CDR3. The CDR3 nucleotides read TGTGCCAGAAACAGGGGGCCCCTCTACGAGCAGTACTTC. Translated: CARNRGPLYEQYF.

The rearrangement links TRBV9 to TRBJ2-2, with TRBD2 identical over 15 bases. After removal of 3 bases from V and 0 bases from J, the junction contained 3 bases not matched to a gene. Germline values: CDR1 SGDLS, CDR2 YYNGEE. The CDR3 contains 18 residues. CDR3 bases: TGTGCCAGCAGCGCTGGGACTAGCGGGGGGACGAACACCGGGGAGCTGTTTTTT. Translating gives CASSAGTSGGTNTGELFF.

This chain uses TRBV6-2 or TRBV6-3 with TRBJ1-1, with D possibly matching TRBD1 (6 bases). Germline CDR1 reads MNHEY; CDR2 reads SVGEGT. The germline V and J ends were trimmed by 2 bases and 5 bases, with 15 bases remaining between them. This CDR3 has 15 amino acids. CDR3 nucleotide sequence: TGTGCCAGCAGTTACGGGGGGGGCGGTAAGACTGAAGCTTTCTTT. It yields the protein CASSYGGGGKTEAFF.

The rearrangement joins TRBV5-1 to TRBJ2-5; D ambiguous. The V and J ends lost 7 bases and 3 bases respectively, with 19 bases between them. CDR1 and CDR2 from the germline V gene are SGHRS and YFSETQ. This CDR3 spans 15 amino acids. The CDR3, as DNA: TGCGCCAGCGCGCCGGGTTCGCAAACGGAAGAGACCCAGTACTTC. Amino acid sequence: CASAPGSQTEETQYF.

V is TRBV10-3 and J is TRBJ1-2; D might be TRBD1 (6 bases). Germline-derived CDR1 and CDR2 are ENHRY and SYGVKD. V gave up 0 bases and J gave up 3 bases, with 14 bases separating them. This CDR3 spans 16 amino acids. In DNA, the CDR3 is TGTGCCATCAGTGAGTCGGGCAGGGGTTCGCACTATGGCTACACCTTC. This codes for CAISESGRGSHYGYTF.

This clone was seen a handful of times. CDR3 in DNA: TGCGCCAGCAGCCAACAAAACACAGGGGCCTATGGCTACACCTTC. This sequence encodes CASSQQNTGAYGYTF. The chain has TRBV4-3 and TRBJ1-2; 7 positions agree with TRBD1. This CDR3 has 15 amino acids. The trim removed 2 bases at V and 4 bases at J, leaving 7 bases unmatched. Germline CDR1 and CDR2: LGHNA and YSLEER.